The clone carrying this T cell receptor (beta chain) was picked up a small number of times. Its specificity is not known. Assay: immunoSEQ multiplex PCR; the TCRdb copy retains only in-frame clones and omits some. Of about 190,000 clones in the sample, about 68% were seen once. The record originates from a study of shared clonotypes between healthy human individuals. Points from the study as a whole: Clonotypes shared by all four donors outscored non-shared clonotypes in generation probability.

The CDR3 has 15 amino acids. The junction had 14 bases not matched to a gene; V was cut back by 10 bases and J by 6 bases. The germline V gene has CDR1 MNHNS and CDR2 SASEGT. The sequence was collected from a man between 25 and 39 years old in good health. The chain uses TRBV6-1 and TRBJ2-7; 11 bases are shared with TRBD2. Sequencing was carried out using memory CD4+ T cells sorted from blood. Subset denoted: CD45RA-negative fraction. CDR3 sequence: CATSITSGSMSEQYF. CDR3 nucleotide sequence: TGTGCCACCTCAATTACTAGCGGGAGTATGTCCGAGCAGTACTTC.